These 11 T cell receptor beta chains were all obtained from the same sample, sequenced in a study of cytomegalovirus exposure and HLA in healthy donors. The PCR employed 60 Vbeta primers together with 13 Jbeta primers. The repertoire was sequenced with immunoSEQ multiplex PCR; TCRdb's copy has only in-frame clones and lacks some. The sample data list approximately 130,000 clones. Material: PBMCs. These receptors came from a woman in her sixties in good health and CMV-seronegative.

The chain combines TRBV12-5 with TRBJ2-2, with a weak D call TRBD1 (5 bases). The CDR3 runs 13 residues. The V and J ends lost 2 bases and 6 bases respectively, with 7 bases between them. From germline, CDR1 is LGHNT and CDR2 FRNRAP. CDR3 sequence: CASGLWGAGELFF. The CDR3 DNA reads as TGTGCTAGTGGTTTGTGGGGCGCCGGGGAGCTGTTTTTT.

As DNA, the CDR3 is TGTGCCAGCAGTTCAGGACTAGCGTCAGAGACCCAGTACTTC. This encodes CASSSGLASETQYF. The rearrangement links TRBV7-2 to TRBJ2-5; 9 bases agree with TRBD2. The CDR3 has 14 amino acids. V trimming: 6 bases; J trimming: 4 bases; junction bases outside the gene matches: 6. Germline CDR1 reads SGHTA; CDR2 reads FQGNSA. Drawing the rest from reference TRBV7-2 and TRBJ2-5, the complete variable domain is GAGVSQSPSNKVTEKGKDVELRCDPISGHTALYWYRQSLGQGLEFLIYFQGNSAPDKSGLPSDRFSAERTGGSVSTLTIQRTQQEDSAVYLCASSSGLASETQYFGPGTRLLVL.

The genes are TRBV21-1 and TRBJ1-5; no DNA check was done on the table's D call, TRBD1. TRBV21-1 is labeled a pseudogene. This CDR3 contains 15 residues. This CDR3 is CASRGQGAADQPQHF. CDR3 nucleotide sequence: TGTGCCAGCAGGGGACAGGGGGCAGCAGATCAGCCCCAGCATTTT.

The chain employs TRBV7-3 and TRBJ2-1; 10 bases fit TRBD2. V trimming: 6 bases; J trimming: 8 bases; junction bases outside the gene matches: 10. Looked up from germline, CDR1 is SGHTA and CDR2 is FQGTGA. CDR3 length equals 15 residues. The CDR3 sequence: CASRPSGGAWDEQFF. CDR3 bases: TGTGCCAGCAGACCCAGCGGGGGGGCCTGGGATGAGCAGTTCTTC.

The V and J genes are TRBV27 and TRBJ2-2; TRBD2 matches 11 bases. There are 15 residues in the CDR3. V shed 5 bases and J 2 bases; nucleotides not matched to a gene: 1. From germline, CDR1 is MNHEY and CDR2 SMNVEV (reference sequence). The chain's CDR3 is CASSRLAGNTGELFF. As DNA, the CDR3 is TGTGCCAGCAGTAGACTAGCGGGAAACACCGGGGAGCTGTTTTTT.

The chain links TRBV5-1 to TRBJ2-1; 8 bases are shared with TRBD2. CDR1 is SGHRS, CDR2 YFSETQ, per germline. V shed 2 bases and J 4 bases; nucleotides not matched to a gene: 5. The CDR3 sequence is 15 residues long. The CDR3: CASSFTLAGYNEQFF. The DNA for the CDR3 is TGCGCCAGCAGCTTCACCCTAGCGGGTTACAATGAGCAGTTCTTC. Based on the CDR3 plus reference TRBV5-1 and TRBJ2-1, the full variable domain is KAGVTQTPRYLIKTRGQQVTLSCSPISGHRSVSWYQQTPGQGLQFLFEYFSETQRNKGNFPGRFSGRQFSNSRSEMNVSTLELGDSALYLCASSFTLAGYNEQFFGPGTRLTVL.

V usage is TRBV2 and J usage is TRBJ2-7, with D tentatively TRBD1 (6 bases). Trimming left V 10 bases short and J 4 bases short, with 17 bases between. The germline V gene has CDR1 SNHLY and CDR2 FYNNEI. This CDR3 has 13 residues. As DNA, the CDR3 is TGTGCCACCAACCTCCCAGGGGTGTACGAGCAGTACTTC. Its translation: CATNLPGVYEQYF.

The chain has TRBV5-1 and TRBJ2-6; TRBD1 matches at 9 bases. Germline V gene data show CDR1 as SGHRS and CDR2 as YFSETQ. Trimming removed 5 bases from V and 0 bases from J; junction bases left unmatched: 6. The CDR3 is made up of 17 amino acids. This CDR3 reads CASSPLTGGSGANVLTF. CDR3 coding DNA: TGCGCCAGCAGTCCCCTGACAGGGGGCTCTGGGGCCAACGTCCTGACTTTC. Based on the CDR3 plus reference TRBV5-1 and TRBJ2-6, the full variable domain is KAGVTQTPRYLIKTRGQQVTLSCSPISGHRSVSWYQQTPGQGLQFLFEYFSETQRNKGNFPGRFSGRQFSNSRSEMNVSTLELGDSALYLCASSPLTGGSGANVLTFGAGSRLTVL.

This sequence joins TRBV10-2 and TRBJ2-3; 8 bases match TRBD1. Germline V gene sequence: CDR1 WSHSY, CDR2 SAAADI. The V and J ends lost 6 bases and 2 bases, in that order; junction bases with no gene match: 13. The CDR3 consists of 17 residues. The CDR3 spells CASSPGQGTPYTDTQYF. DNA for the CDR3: TGCGCCAGCAGCCCCGGACAGGGAACGCCGTACACAGATACGCAGTATTTT.

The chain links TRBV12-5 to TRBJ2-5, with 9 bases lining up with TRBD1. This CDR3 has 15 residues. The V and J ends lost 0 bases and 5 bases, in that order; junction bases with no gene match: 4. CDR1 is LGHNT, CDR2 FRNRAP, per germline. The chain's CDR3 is CASGLVGQGSETQYF. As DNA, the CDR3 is TGTGCTAGTGGTTTGGTCGGACAGGGGTCGGAGACCCAGTACTTC. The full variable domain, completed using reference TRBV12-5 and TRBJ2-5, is DARVTQTPRHKVTEMGQEVTMRCQPILGHNTVFWYRQTMMQGLELLAYFRNRAPLDDSGMPKDRFSAEMPDATLATLKIQPSEPRDSAVYFCASGLVGQGSETQYFGPGTRLLVL.

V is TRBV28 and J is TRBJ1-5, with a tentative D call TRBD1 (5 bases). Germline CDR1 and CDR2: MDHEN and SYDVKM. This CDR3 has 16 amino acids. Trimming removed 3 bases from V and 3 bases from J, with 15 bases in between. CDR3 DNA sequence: TGTGCCAGCAGTTTCGGTCCAGGGAAAACCAATCAGCCCCAGCATTTT. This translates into CASSFGPGKTNQPQHF.